This TCR beta chain was sequenced during a study of cytotoxic CD8 clonotypes in ibrutinib-treated CLL. Germline V gene sequence: CDR1 LGHNA, CDR2 YSLEER. The V end was cut by 1 base, the J end by 2 bases, with 18 bases between. This CDR3 region has 18 residues. To note about this clone: Its cognate antigen is unknown.

Library input was about 2.2 micrograms of DNA from cryopreserved PBMCs. Regarding the study as a whole: Progressing and sustained-remission patients had different sampling times. Circulating CD8+ T-cell counts were tracked by baseline clonality, which exceeded that of age-matched healthy donors.

Only in-frame clones appear in the TCRdb table, and some are missing; sequencing was by immunoSEQ multiplex PCR. There are 150,000 to 250,000 clones in the sample; roughly 72% occur only once, and 13% lies in the top ten. The chain uses TRBV4-3 and TRBJ2-1; D remains ambiguous. This receptor was identified in a human donor with chronic lymphocytic leukemia. This sample comprised PBMCs, obtained after 24 months of ibrutinib treatment. The CDR3 DNA is TGCGCCAGCAGCCAAGGGTCGACGCTAGTAGGGACCTACAATGAGCAGTTCTTC. This translates into CASSQGSTLVGTYNEQFF.